These 16 T cell receptor beta chains came from one sample sequenced in a study of blood T cell repertoires in COVID-19. Here immunoSEQ multiplex PCR was the method, and the copy in TCRdb shows in-frame clones only, minus some. The sample lists under 300,000 clones, 89% occurring once. Sequencing used peripheral blood. The receptors shown here come from a man aged 45-60 years with acute or convalescent COVID-19.

The V and J genes are TRBV18 and TRBJ1-3, with 7 bases matching TRBD1. V dropped 3 bases and J dropped 4; count of bases not matched to a gene: 9. There are 16 residues in the CDR3. From germline, CDR1 is KGHSH and CDR2 LQKENI. CDR3: CASSPAATGSGNTIYF. CDR3 bases: TGTGCCAGCTCACCGGCTGCGACAGGGAGCGGAAACACCATATATTTT.

This chain joins TRBV5-4 and TRBJ1-1; 7 bases map to TRBD1. Germline V gives CDR1 SGHNT, CDR2 YYREEE (reference sequence). With 6 bases clipped from V and 0 bases from J, the junction kept 8 bases outside the gene matches. The CDR3 sequence is 15 residues long. The CDR3 spells CASNRDSPMNTEAFF. The CDR3 DNA reads as TGTGCCAGCAACCGGGACAGTCCTATGAACACTGAAGCTTTCTTT.

As for this clone: The same CDR3 is also encoded by other DNA sequences in this sample. The rearrangement joins TRBV3-1 (or the pseudogene TRBV3-2) to TRBJ2-1; tentative D call: TRBD1 (5 bases). Germline-derived CDR1 and CDR2 are LGHDT and YNNKEL (reference sequence). V dropped 3 bases and J dropped 10 bases, with 13 bases sitting between them. The CDR3 loop spans 13 amino acids. The CDR3 bases are TGTGCCAGCAGCCAGGGAAGGGGCGGAGAGCAGTTCTTC. Translation gives CASSQGRGGEQFF.

This clone turned up a few times. DNA for the CDR3: TGTGCCAGCGCAGACAGGGCAAGCAATCAGCCCCAGCATTTT. As protein: CASADRASNQPQHF. The chain combines TRBV27 with TRBJ1-5; 7 nucleotides line up with TRBD1. Trimming removed 8 bases from V and 1 base from J; junction bases left unmatched: 5. This CDR3 spans 14 amino acids. CDR1 is MNHEY, CDR2 SMNVEV, per germline (reference sequence).

This chain joins TRBV4-1 and TRBJ1-2, with no clear D. Trimming took off 0 bases at V and 8 bases at J, with 16 bases between the two ends. The CDR3 loop spans 15 amino acids. Germline V gene sequence: CDR1 MGHRA, CDR2 YSYEKL. The CDR3 is CASSQDSRPGEGYTF. The CDR3 DNA reads TGCGCCAGCAGCCAAGACAGTAGGCCCGGAGAAGGCTACACCTTC.

This chain joins TRBV30 and TRBJ2-3, with 8 bases matching TRBD2. Trimming at V came to 5 bases and at J to 0 bases, leaving 10 bases not matched to a gene. CDR1 and CDR2 from the germline V gene are GTSNPN and SVGIG (reference sequence). The CDR3 extends over 16 amino acids. In nucleotides, the CDR3 is TGTGCCTGGGGAGGGAGCGGGGGAGCTAGCACAGATACGCAGTATTTT. This encodes CAWGGSGGASTDTQYF.

This chain connects TRBV13 to TRBJ2-2; possibly TRBD2 for D (5 bases). The CDR3 runs 13 residues. Germline-derived CDR1 and CDR2 are PRHDT and FYEKMQ (reference sequence). The V end was cut by 3 bases, the J end by 4 bases, with 6 bases between. This chain's CDR3 is CASSFTSTGELFF. In DNA, the CDR3 is TGTGCCAGCAGCTTCACTAGCACCGGGGAGCTGTTTTTT. The full variable domain, completed using reference TRBV13 and TRBJ2-2, is AAGVIQSPRHLIKEKRETATLKCYPIPRHDTVYWYQQGPGQDPQFLISFYEKMQSDKGSIPDRFSAQQFSDYHSELNMSSLELGDSALYFCASSFTSTGELFFGEGSRLTVL.

This sequence joins TRBV5-1 and TRBJ2-3, with TRBD1 matching over 9 bases. The CDR3 runs to 14 residues. The germline V gene encodes CDR1 SGHRS and CDR2 YFSETQ. J was trimmed by 5 bases and V by 0 bases; bases with no gene match: 1. In DNA, the CDR3 is TGCGCCAGCAGCTTGGGGACAGGGGAAGATACGCAGTATTTT. Encoded protein: CASSLGTGEDTQYF. The full variable domain, its missing parts supplied by reference TRBV5-1 and TRBJ2-3, is KAGVTQTPRYLIKTRGQQVTLSCSPISGHRSVSWYQQTPGQGLQFLFEYFSETQRNKGNFPGRFSGRQFSNSRSEMNVSTLELGDSALYLCASSLGTGEDTQYFGPGTRLTVL.

The chain carries TRBV6-5 and TRBJ1-2, with no clear D. Per germline, CDR1 MNHEY and CDR2 SVGAGI. V was cut by 5 bases and J by 1 base, with 14 bases left in between. CDR3 length: 15 amino acids. The CDR3 sequence: CASSPYSVGNYGYTF. The DNA for the CDR3 is TGTGCCAGCAGTCCTTACAGTGTCGGTAACTATGGCTACACCTTC.

The chain carries TRBV3-1 (or the pseudogene TRBV3-2) and TRBJ1-1; 8 nucleotides align to TRBD1. This CDR3 has 12 amino acids. The V gene end was trimmed by 4 bases and the J gene end by 11 bases; junction bases not matched to a gene: 6. CDR1 is LGHDT, CDR2 YNNKEL, per germline (reference sequence). CDR3 sequence (DNA): TGTGCCAGCAGCCCGGACAGGGTAGGCGCTTTCTTT. Translation gives CASSPDRVGAFF.

J is TRBJ2-7 and V is TRBV5-8; 7 positions match TRBD1. From germline, CDR1 is SGHTS and CDR2 YDEGEE. The junction had 8 bases not matched to a gene; V was cut back by 4 bases and J by 1 base. The CDR3 sequence is 15 residues long. This CDR3 is CASSIDRDGSYEQYF. Written as DNA, the CDR3 is TGTGCCAGCAGCATTGACAGGGACGGGTCCTACGAGCAGTACTTC.

This chain links TRBV24-1 with TRBJ1-2, with 7 bases matching TRBD1. The CDR3 is 14 amino acids. Germline loops: CDR1 KGHDR, CDR2 SFDVKD. V was pared by 2 bases and J by 8 bases, with 7 bases of the junction left unmatched. The CDR3 DNA is TGTGCCACCAGTGATTCCGGGACAGCTGCCGGCTACACCTTC. It specifies CATSDSGTAAGYTF.

The J gene is TRBJ1-1, the V gene TRBV3-1 (or the pseudogene TRBV3-2), with TRBD1 matching over 8 bases. This CDR3 contains 15 residues. CDR1 LGHDT and CDR2 YNNKEL come from the germline V gene (reference sequence). V lost 2 bases and J lost 5; bases outside the gene matches: 7. The CDR3 loop reads CASSQNRGGRTEAFF. The CDR3 DNA follows: TGTGCCAGCAGCCAAAACAGGGGGGGGAGGACTGAAGCTTTCTTT.

This chain links TRBV19 with TRBJ2-1; 10 bases are shared with TRBD2. CDR1 and CDR2 (germline): LNHDA, SQIVND (reference sequence). Trimming cost V 7 bases and J 7 bases; bases outside gene matches: 7. The CDR3 extends over 14 amino acids. The CDR3 region is CASNSGGARNEQFF. DNA of the CDR3: TGTGCCAGTAACAGCGGGGGGGCCAGAAATGAGCAGTTCTTC.

V usage is TRBV4-1 and J usage is TRBJ1-2; D uncertain. The V gene's germline CDR1 is MGHRA and CDR2 YSYEKL. Trimming removed 5 bases at V and 3 bases at J, with 10 bases between. The CDR3 covers 13 residues. CDR3 coding DNA: TGCGCCAGCAGCGCCAGGTCTGACTATGGCTACACCTTC. This encodes CASSARSDYGYTF.

The V gene is TRBV11-3, the J gene TRBJ2-7; possible D gene TRBD1, 5 bases. The CDR3 sequence is 14 residues long. The V end lost 5 bases, the J end lost 3 bases, and 14 bases lay between the germline ends. Germline lookup yields CDR1 SGHNT and CDR2 YENEEA. CDR3 bases: TGTGCCAGCAGCCGGGTAGGGGCAAACTACGAGCAGTACTTC. Translating gives CASSRVGANYEQYF.